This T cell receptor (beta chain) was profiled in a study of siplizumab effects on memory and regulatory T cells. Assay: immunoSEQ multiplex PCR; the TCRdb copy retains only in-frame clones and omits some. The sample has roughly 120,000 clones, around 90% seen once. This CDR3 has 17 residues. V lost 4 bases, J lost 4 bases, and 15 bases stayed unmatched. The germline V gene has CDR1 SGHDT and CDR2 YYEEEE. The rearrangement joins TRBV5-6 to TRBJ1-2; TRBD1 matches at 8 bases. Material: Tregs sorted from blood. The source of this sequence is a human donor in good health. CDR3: CASSPLGQELGGYGYTF. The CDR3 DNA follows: TGTGCCAGCAGCCCCCTGGGACAGGAATTAGGGGGCTATGGCTACACCTTC.